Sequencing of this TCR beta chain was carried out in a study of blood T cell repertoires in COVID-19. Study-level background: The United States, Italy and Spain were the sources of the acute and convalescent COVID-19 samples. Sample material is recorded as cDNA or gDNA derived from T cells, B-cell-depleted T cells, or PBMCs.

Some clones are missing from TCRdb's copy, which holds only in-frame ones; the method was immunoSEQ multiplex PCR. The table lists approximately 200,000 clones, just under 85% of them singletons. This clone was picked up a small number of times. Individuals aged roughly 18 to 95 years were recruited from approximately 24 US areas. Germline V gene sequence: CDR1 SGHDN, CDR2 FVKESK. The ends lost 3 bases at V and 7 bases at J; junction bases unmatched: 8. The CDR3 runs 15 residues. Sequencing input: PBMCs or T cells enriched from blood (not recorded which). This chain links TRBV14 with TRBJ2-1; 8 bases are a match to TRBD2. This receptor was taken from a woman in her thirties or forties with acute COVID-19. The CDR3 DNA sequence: TGTGCCAGCAGCCATGAATCCGGGGGGGGTAATGAGCAGTTCTTC. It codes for CASSHESGGGNEQFF.